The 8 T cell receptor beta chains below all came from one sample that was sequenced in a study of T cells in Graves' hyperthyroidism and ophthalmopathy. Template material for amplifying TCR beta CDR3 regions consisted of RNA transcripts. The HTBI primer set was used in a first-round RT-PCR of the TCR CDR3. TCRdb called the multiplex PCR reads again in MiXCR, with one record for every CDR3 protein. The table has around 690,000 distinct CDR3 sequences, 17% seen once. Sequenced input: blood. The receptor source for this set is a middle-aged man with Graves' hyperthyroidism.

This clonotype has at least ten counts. The CDR3 protein is CASSAGTGGNYEQYF. The CDR3 DNA sequence: TGTGCCAGCAGTGCAGGGACAGGGGGCAACTACGAGCAGTACTTC. This chain joins TRBV27 and TRBJ2-7, with TRBD1 matching over 12 bases. Unmatched junction bases numbered 5, after V lost 5 bases and J lost 3 bases. This CDR3 spans 15 amino acids. Germline V gene sequence: CDR1 MNHEY, CDR2 SMNVEV (reference sequence).

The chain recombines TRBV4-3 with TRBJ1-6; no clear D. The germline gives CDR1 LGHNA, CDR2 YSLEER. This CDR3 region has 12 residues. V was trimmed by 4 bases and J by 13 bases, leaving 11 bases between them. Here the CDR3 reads CASSRDSRPLHF. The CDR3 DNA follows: TGCGCCAGCAGCCGAGACTCCCGGCCCCTCCACTTT.

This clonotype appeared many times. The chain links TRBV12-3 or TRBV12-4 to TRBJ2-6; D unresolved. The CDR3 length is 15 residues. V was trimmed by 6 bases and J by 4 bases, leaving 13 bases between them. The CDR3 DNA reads TGTGCCAGCAGCTTCGAGTCTGTGGGGGCCAACGTCCTGACTTTC. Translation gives CASSFESVGANVLTF.

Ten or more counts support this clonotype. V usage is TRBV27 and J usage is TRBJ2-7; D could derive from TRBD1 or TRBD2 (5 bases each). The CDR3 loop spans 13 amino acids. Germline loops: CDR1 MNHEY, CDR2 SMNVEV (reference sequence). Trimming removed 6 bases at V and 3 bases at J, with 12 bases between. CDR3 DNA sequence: TGTGCCAGCAGCCGGGACCCCAGCTACGAGCAGTACTTC. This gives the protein CASSRDPSYEQYF.

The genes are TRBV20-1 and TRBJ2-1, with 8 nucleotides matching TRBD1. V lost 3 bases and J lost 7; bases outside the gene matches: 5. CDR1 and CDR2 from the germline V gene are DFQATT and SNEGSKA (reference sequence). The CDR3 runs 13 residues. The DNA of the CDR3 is TGCAGTGCTAGCCAGGGGGCGCGTAATGAGCAGTTCTTC. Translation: CSASQGARNEQFF.

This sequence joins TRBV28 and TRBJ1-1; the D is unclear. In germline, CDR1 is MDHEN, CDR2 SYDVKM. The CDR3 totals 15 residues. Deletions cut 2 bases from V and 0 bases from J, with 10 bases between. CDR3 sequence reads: CASSLKGTLNTEAFF. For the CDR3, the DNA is TGTGCCAGCAGTTTAAAAGGTACTTTGAACACTGAAGCTTTCTTT.

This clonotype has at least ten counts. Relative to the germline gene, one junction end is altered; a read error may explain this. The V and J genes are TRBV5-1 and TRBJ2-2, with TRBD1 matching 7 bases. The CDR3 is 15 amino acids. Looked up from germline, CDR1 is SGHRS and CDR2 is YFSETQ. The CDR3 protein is CASSPRQGRTGELFF. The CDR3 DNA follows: TGTGCCAGCAGTCCCCGACAGGGCAGAACCGGGGAGCTGTTTTTT.

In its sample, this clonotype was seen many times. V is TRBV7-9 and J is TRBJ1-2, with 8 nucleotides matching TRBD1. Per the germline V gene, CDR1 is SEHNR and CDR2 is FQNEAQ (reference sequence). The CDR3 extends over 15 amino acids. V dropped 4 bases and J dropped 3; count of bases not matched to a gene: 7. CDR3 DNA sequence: TGTGCCAGCAGCTATTATTCGGACAGGGACTATGGCTACACCTTC. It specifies CASSYYSDRDYGYTF.